Reported below is one T cell receptor beta chain. This entry comes from a study of identical twins. CDR3 length equals 18 residues. V was pared by 3 bases and J by 3 bases, with 11 bases of the junction left unmatched. CDR1 is PRHDT, CDR2 FYEKMQ, per germline (reference sequence). TCRdb redid the calling of the 5' RACE reads with MiXCR, one entry per CDR3 protein. Of approximately 470,000 distinct CDR3 sequences listed, around 14% were seen once; the top ten hold about 0.52%. These data were also filed under a second study, of yellow fever vaccine responses in identical twins.

V and J are TRBV13 and TRBJ2-7; 13 positions match TRBD2. The source is a woman between 18 and 29 years old in good health. Sequencing input: CD4+ T cells sorted from blood. The CDR3 is CASSLTGLAGLEGYEQYF. The CDR3 DNA follows: TGTGCCAGCAGCTTGACGGGACTAGCGGGGTTGGAAGGCTACGAGCAGTACTTC.